One sample yielded the 24 T cell receptor beta chains listed below, sequenced in a study of T-cell reconstitution after alpha-beta-depleted transplantation in children. Unique molecular identifiers were used in preparing the TCRbeta library. One entry per CDR3 protein, called by TCRdb with MiXCR from the PCR reads. The sample has a few hundred thousand distinct CDR3 sequences, over 9% seen once. The input for sequencing was PBMCs from the stem cell graft donor, taken from the stem cell graft. The receptors were sampled from a human donor who donated a stem cell graft to a child with acute lymphoblastic leukemia.

This chain joins TRBV18 and TRBJ2-3; 7 bases are shared with TRBD1. The germline V gene encodes CDR1 KGHSH and CDR2 LQKENI. The CDR3 totals 15 residues. Losses at the gene ends were 0 bases for V and 2 bases for J; bases not matched to a gene: 2. CDR3 in DNA: TGTGCCAGCTCACCACCGGGGACAGACACAGATACGCAGTATTTT. Its protein product is CASSPPGTDTDTQYF.

The gene calls are TRBV29-1 and TRBJ2-1; D is perhaps TRBD2 (6 bases). The CDR3 is made up of 12 amino acids. V lost 5 bases and J 6 bases, leaving 11 bases between the germline ends. The germline gives CDR1 SQVTM, CDR2 ANQGSEA. In DNA form, the CDR3 reads TGCAGCGTTATTAGCGGTACCAATGAGCAGTTCTTC. Amino acid sequence: CSVISGTNEQFF.

This clonotype occurred a few times. CDR3: CASRVAGARASSVTDTQYF. The CDR3 region has the DNA TGTGCCAGCAGAGTAGCGGGAGCAAGGGCATCTTCGGTCACAGATACGCAGTATTTT. The V and J genes are TRBV6-1 and TRBJ2-3; TRBD2 agrees at 9 bases. This CDR3 contains 19 residues. Trimming took 6 bases from V and 2 from J; bases not matched to a gene: 18. Germline values: CDR1 MNHNS, CDR2 SASEGT.

This clonotype was counted only a few times. The chain uses TRBV4-3 and TRBJ2-7; 7 bases map to TRBD1. The CDR3 consists of 15 residues. Germline CDR1 reads LGHNA; CDR2 reads YSLEER. With 3 bases clipped from V and 3 bases from J, the junction kept 8 bases outside the gene matches. Here the CDR3 DNA reads TGCGCCAGCAGCCAGTGGACAGGTAGAAGCTACGAGCAGTACTTC. Translating it yields CASSQWTGRSYEQYF.

This rearrangement joins TRBV12-3 or TRBV12-4 to TRBJ2-7; 10 bases align to TRBD2. This CDR3 spans 18 amino acids. V was clipped by 1 base and J by 3 bases; unmatched bases: 12. For the CDR3, the DNA is TGTGCCAGCAGTTTAGAGGCCCTAGCGGGAGTCGGGGACTACGAGCAGTACTTC. The encoded protein is CASSLEALAGVGDYEQYF.

This clonotype turned up a few times. This chain joins TRBV5-1 and TRBJ2-5; D unclear. The CDR3 contains 19 residues. CDR1 is SGHRS, CDR2 YFSETQ, per germline. V gave up 4 bases and J gave up 4 bases, with 29 bases separating them. The CDR3 region is CASSRWDHHLGLDRETQYF. For the CDR3, the DNA is TGCGCCAGCAGCCGCTGGGATCACCACTTGGGTCTTGACCGAGAGACCCAGTACTTC. The full variable domain, in which reference TRBV5-1 and TRBJ2-5 provide the parts outside the CDR3, is KAGVTQTPRYLIKTRGQQVTLSCSPISGHRSVSWYQQTPGQGLQFLFEYFSETQRNKGNFPGRFSGRQFSNSRSEMNVSTLELGDSALYLCASSRWDHHLGLDRETQYFGPGTRLLVL.

This chain uses TRBV11-1 with TRBJ1-5; TRBD1 is a possible D gene (6 bases). The CDR3 covers 19 residues. V was pared by 5 bases and J by 0 bases, with 23 bases between. Germline CDR1 SGHAT, CDR2 FQDESV (reference sequence). Written as DNA, the CDR3 is TGTGCCAGCAGCCTCGCCACAGGGAGGCTGGGATATAGCAATCAGCCCCAGCATTTT. It encodes CASSLATGRLGYSNQPQHF.

To note about this clonotype: An end of the junction differs from the germline gene, which may be a read error. The chain joins TRBV6-1 to TRBJ2-6, with 11 bases that match TRBD1. Germline V gene lookup returns CDR1 MNHNS and CDR2 SASEGT. The CDR3 has 17 amino acids. The CDR3: CASSRTGGASGANGLTF. The CDR3 DNA follows: TGTGCCAGCAGCAGGACAGGGGGCGCTTCTGGGGCCAACGGCCTGACTTTC.

The chain employs TRBV7-2 and TRBJ2-2, with 14 bases lining up with TRBD2. Germline CDR1 SGHTA, CDR2 FQGNSA. The V segment lost 5 bases and the J segment 6 bases; nucleotides outside the gene matches: 5. The CDR3 loop spans 16 amino acids. In nucleotides, the CDR3 is TGTGCCAGCAGCGCCCCGGGACTAGCGGGAGCCGGGGAGCTGTTTTTT. This codes for CASSAPGLAGAGELFF.

The chain is built from TRBV20-1 and TRBJ2-1; 10 bases are shared with TRBD1. The CDR3 is 14 residues long. The germline gives CDR1 DFQATT, CDR2 SNEGSKA (reference sequence). J was trimmed by 7 bases and V by 0 bases; bases with no gene match: 3. The CDR3 loop reads CSARDTGQGNEQFF. The CDR3 region has the DNA TGCAGTGCTAGAGATACGGGACAGGGGAATGAGCAGTTCTTC.

This clonotype was counted a few times. The CDR3 bases are TGTGCCAGCAGCGTGGATGGGACAGGAAATGAGCAGTTCTTC. Amino acids: CASSVDGTGNEQFF. This rearrangement joins TRBV9 to TRBJ2-1; 8 positions agree with TRBD1. The CDR3 sequence is 14 residues long. Trimming removed 2 bases from V and 7 bases from J; junction bases left unmatched: 5. CDR1 is SGDLS, CDR2 YYNGEE, per germline.

This clonotype appeared many times. V usage is TRBV11-2 and J usage is TRBJ2-3; 8 bases align to TRBD1. The CDR3 has 16 amino acids. V lost 3 bases and J lost 0; bases outside the gene matches: 5. Germline V gene lookup returns CDR1 SGHAT and CDR2 FQNNGV. The CDR3 loop reads CASSLTGVLSTDTQYF. The CDR3 bases are TGTGCCAGCAGCTTGACAGGGGTCCTAAGCACAGATACGCAGTATTTT.

The V and J genes are TRBV5-5 and TRBJ1-1, with D perhaps matching TRBD1 (5 bases). The length of the CDR3 is 15 residues. Per germline, CDR1 SGHKS and CDR2 YYEKEE (reference sequence). V shed 4 bases and J shed 1 base, with 14 bases lying between them. The CDR3 reads CASSPETGENTEAFF. CDR3 sequence (DNA): TGTGCCAGCAGCCCTGAAACAGGAGAGAACACTGAAGCTTTCTTT.

V is TRBV7-9 and J is TRBJ2-5, with D perhaps TRBD2 (6 bases). CDR1 is SEHNR and CDR2 is FQNEAQ in the germline V gene (reference sequence). V was clipped by 2 bases and J by 7 bases, with 23 bases between them. This CDR3 region has 17 residues. The CDR3 region has the DNA TGTGCCAGCAGCTTATTAGGAGGGAACGGCATTCGAGGGACCCAGTACTTC. Residues: CASSLLGGNGIRGTQYF.

The sample holds many counts of this clonotype. V and J are TRBV6-1 and TRBJ2-3; 9 bases map to TRBD2. With 6 bases clipped from V and 0 bases from J, the junction kept 13 bases outside the gene matches. This CDR3 has 18 residues. Germline CDR1 reads MNHNS; CDR2 reads SASEGT. The CDR3 here is CASRGAGGITTSTDTQYF. The CDR3 DNA follows: TGTGCCAGCAGGGGAGCGGGAGGCATTACAACTAGCACAGATACGCAGTATTTT.

This clonotype came up a few times. This rearrangement joins TRBV3-1 to TRBJ2-3; TRBD1 aligns across 8 bases. Per germline, CDR1 LGHDT and CDR2 YNNKEL (reference sequence). This CDR3 region has 15 residues. J lost 2 bases, V lost 7 bases, and 8 bases had no gene match. CDR3 nucleotides: TGTGCCAGCACCTTCACGGGACAGGTCACAGATACGCAGTATTTT. Its translation is CASTFTGQVTDTQYF.

V gene TRBV7-2 combines with J gene TRBJ2-2; 8 nucleotides align to TRBD2. The CDR3 is 13 residues long. CDR1 is SGHTA and CDR2 is FQGNSA in the germline V gene. Trimming cost V 11 bases and J 1 base; bases outside gene matches: 3. The CDR3 coding sequence is TGTGCCGGTAGCGGGATGAACACCGGGGAGCTGTTTTTT. The encoded protein is CAGSGMNTGELFF.

The genes are TRBV7-6 and TRBJ2-5; TRBD1 or TRBD2 may be the D gene (5 bases each). Germline-derived CDR1 and CDR2 are SGHVS and FNYEAQ. This CDR3 is 13 amino acids long. Trimming shortened V by 4 bases and J by 8 bases, and 14 bases separated the two germline ends. This CDR3 reads CASSWQGPETQYF. For the CDR3, the DNA is TGTGCCAGCAGCTGGCAGGGACCAGAAACCCAGTACTTC.

The chain is built from TRBV7-8 and TRBJ2-6; 9 bases align to TRBD2. The CDR3 is 19 residues long. The V gene end was trimmed by 1 base and the J gene end by 4 bases; junction bases not matched to a gene: 11. Germline V lookup: CDR1 SGHVS, CDR2 FQNEAQ. CDR3 in DNA: TGTGCCAGCAGCTTAGGACGATTAGCGGGAGTATCAGGGGCCAACGTCCTGACTTTC. Its translation: CASSLGRLAGVSGANVLTF.

This clonotype was recorded a few times. This chain connects TRBV5-1 to TRBJ2-1, with D perhaps TRBD1 (6 bases). Germline V lookup: CDR1 SGHRS, CDR2 YFSETQ. V gave up 2 bases and J gave up 10 bases, with 10 bases separating them. This CDR3 spans 12 amino acids. The CDR3 nucleotides are TGCGCCAGCAGCTTTACAGGGCAAGAGCAGTTCTTC. Amino acids: CASSFTGQEQFF.

The J gene is TRBJ2-5, the V gene TRBV7-9; 9 bases align to TRBD1. CDR1 is SEHNR, CDR2 FQNEAQ, per germline (reference sequence). CDR3 length: 16 residues. The V gene end was trimmed by 4 bases and the J gene end by 0 bases; junction bases not matched to a gene: 6. The CDR3 coding sequence is TGTGCCAGCAGCTCGACAGGGGGGGGCAACCAAGAGACCCAGTACTTC. Residues: CASSSTGGGNQETQYF.

In its sample, this clonotype was seen many times. This rearrangement joins TRBV5-1 to TRBJ2-7, with TRBD2 matching over 13 bases. The CDR3 contains 15 residues. V shed 3 bases, J shed 3 bases, and the junction held 3 bases outside the gene matches. Looked up from germline, CDR1 is SGHRS and CDR2 is YFSETQ. This chain's CDR3 is CASSSGLAGDYEQYF. The CDR3 DNA reads as TGCGCCAGCAGCTCCGGACTAGCGGGAGACTACGAGCAGTACTTC.

This clonotype was picked up many times. The rearrangement links TRBV12-3 or TRBV12-4 to TRBJ1-4, with D hard to call. The V end lost 3 bases, the J end lost 4 bases, and 9 bases lay between the germline ends. The CDR3 is 14 residues long. DNA of the CDR3: TGTGCCAGCAGTTTCGCAGCCTTTAATGAAAAACTGTTTTTT. Its protein product is CASSFAAFNEKLFF.

The V and J genes are TRBV6-5 and TRBJ1-2; 7 nucleotides align to TRBD1. The CDR3 length is 15 residues. After removal of 5 bases from V and 2 bases from J, the junction contained 8 bases not matched to a gene. Germline assignment: CDR1 MNHEY and CDR2 SVGAGI. The CDR3 DNA follows: TGTGCCAGCAGTACTGAGAGGGGGCACAACTATGGCTACACCTTC. It codes for CASSTERGHNYGYTF.